The entry below describes one T cell receptor (beta chain). The antigen is not known. The sample comes from a study of cytomegalovirus exposure and HLA in healthy donors. At the level of the study: The study placed 70% to 90% of its 398 genotyped donors in the Caucasian-associated ancestry cluster. Study-level points and caveats: Within an earlier analysis, most TCR beta V segments proved productive either about 87% or about 30% of the time.

With V trimmed by 4 bases and J by 2 bases, 6 bases remained unmatched. The CDR3 is 14 residues long. From germline, CDR1 is SGDLS and CDR2 YYNGEE. The PCR employed 60 Vbeta primers together with 13 Jbeta primers. Repertoires were generated with immunoSEQ multiplex PCR, while TCRdb's copy carries only in-frame clones and drops some. The repertoire includes 100,000 to 150,000 clones, 81% of them detected once, and 1.8% sits in the top ten. The clonotype comes from a man between 18 and 35 years old in good health and CMV-seronegative. The sequencing input was PBMCs. This chain joins TRBV9 and TRBJ2-7; 7 nucleotides align to TRBD1. The CDR3 DNA reads TGTGCCAGCAGCCCGGGACAGCTTACCTACGAGCAGTACTTC. Amino acids: CASSPGQLTYEQYF.